The clone carrying this TCR beta chain appeared a single time. The sample comes from a study of cytomegalovirus exposure and HLA in healthy donors. CDR3 length equals 16 residues. CDR1 and CDR2 from the germline V gene are SNHLY and FYNNEI. The V gene lost 8 bases and the J gene lost 0 bases, with 17 bases spanning the gap. The PCR was carried out with 60 Vbeta primers and 13 Jbeta primers. Repertoires were generated with immunoSEQ multiplex PCR, while TCRdb's copy carries only in-frame clones and drops some. The profile covers 150,000 to 170,000 clones, with 74% appearing a single time and 2.1% taken by the ten largest.

Sequencing used PBMCs. The rearrangement joins TRBV2 to TRBJ2-1; possible D gene TRBD2, 6 bases. The TCR sequence derives from a man aged 25-40 years in good health and CMV-seronegative. The chain's CDR3 is CASGVAAGTSYNEQFF. The CDR3 DNA reads as TGTGCCAGCGGGGTCGCGGCGGGGACCTCCTACAATGAGCAGTTCTTC.